These 8 T cell receptor beta chains share one sample of origin, sequenced in a study of shared clonotypes between healthy human individuals. Profiling relied on immunoSEQ multiplex PCR, and the TCRdb table lists in-frame clones only, not all of them. The sample consists of some 1.5 million clones, roughly 96% of them appearing once. The sequenced sample was naive CD4+ T cells sorted from blood. Subset described: CD45RA+ positively selected. The receptors shown here come from a man aged 25-40 years in good health.

This clone has only one observation. An end of the junction differs from the germline gene, which may be a read error. The chain combines TRBV7-9 with TRBJ1-5; D gene ambiguous. Germline-derived CDR1 and CDR2 are SEHNR and FQNEAQ (reference sequence). The CDR3 contains 14 residues. CDR3: CASSERGSDQPQHF. DNA of the CDR3: TGTGCCAGCAGCGAACGGGGTAGCGATCAGCCCCAGCATTTT.

This chain joins TRBV5-8 and TRBJ2-7; D might be TRBD2 (6 bases). Between the trimmed V and J ends, which lost 4 bases and 7 bases, there was a span of 15 bases. The CDR3 is 13 residues long. Germline CDR1 SGHTS, CDR2 YDEGEE. CDR3: CASSPRRGGEQYF. CDR3 DNA: TGTGCCAGCAGCCCCAGGAGGGGCGGGGAGCAGTACTTC.

This clone has just one count. The chain links TRBV7-2 to TRBJ1-1, with D possibly TRBD1 on 6 matching bases. The germline gives CDR1 SGHTA, CDR2 FQGNSA. The CDR3 consists of 17 residues. The ends were cut back, 5 bases at V and 5 bases at J, with 24 bases in the middle. The CDR3 sequence is CASSKWGGAFQRTEAFF. The DNA for the CDR3 is TGTGCCAGCAGCAAGTGGGGGGGGGCCTTTCAAAGGACTGAAGCTTTCTTT.

Concerning this clone itself: The same CDR3 can be traced to other DNA sequences in this sample. The gene calls are TRBV18 and TRBJ2-5; 7 bases align to TRBD2. Germline V lookup: CDR1 KGHSH, CDR2 LQKENI. The V and J ends lost 2 bases and 4 bases, in that order; junction bases with no gene match: 4. The CDR3 covers 14 residues. The CDR3 protein is CASSPAGAGETQYF. The CDR3 region has the DNA TGTGCCAGCTCACCAGCGGGAGCTGGAGAGACCCAGTACTTC.

The V and J genes are TRBV18 and TRBJ2-1; D might be TRBD2 (5 bases). Trimming shortened V by 6 bases and J by 0 bases, and 12 bases separated the two germline ends. Per germline, CDR1 KGHSH and CDR2 LQKENI. The CDR3 length is 15 residues. As DNA, the CDR3 is TGTGCCAGCTCCTTCCAAGGGAGCTCCTACAATGAGCAGTTCTTC. Protein sequence: CASSFQGSSYNEQFF.

V gene TRBV18 combines with J gene TRBJ2-1; TRBD2 might be the D (6 bases). From germline, CDR1 is KGHSH and CDR2 LQKENI. V lost 5 bases, J lost 13 bases, and 27 bases lay in between. CDR3 length equals 16 residues. CDR3: CASSSLLSFRESRQFF. CDR3 DNA: TGTGCCAGCTCATCACTACTGTCCTTTCGGGAGTCCCGACAGTTCTTC.

The chain uses TRBV4-2 and TRBJ2-3, with TRBD1 matching 9 bases. After removal of 4 bases from V and 4 bases from J, the junction contained 0 bases not matched to a gene. Germline assignment: CDR1 LGHNA and CDR2 YNFKEQ. The CDR3 covers 13 residues. The CDR3 here is CASSRDRADTQYF. CDR3 sequence (DNA): TGTGCCAGCAGCCGGGACAGGGCAGATACGCAGTATTTT.

V is TRBV10-3 and J is TRBJ2-5; 8 nucleotides line up with TRBD1. Looked up from germline, CDR1 is ENHRY and CDR2 is SYGVKD. The J segment lost 7 bases and the V segment lost 3 bases, leaving 16 bases of the junction unmatched. The CDR3 sequence is 17 residues long. CDR3 in amino acids: CAISDPTGQGGFATQYF. In nucleotides, the CDR3 is TGTGCCATCAGTGACCCTACTGGACAGGGCGGTTTTGCGACCCAGTACTTC.